This T cell receptor beta chain came from a study of cytomegalovirus exposure and HLA in healthy donors. Study context: Researchers previously reported finding more than 100 million unique TCR beta sequences from 170 million or so T cells. General study points: The HLA-A and HLA-B alleles of most subjects were reportedly predicted accurately from TCR beta sequences. The study flagged some 170 TCR beta chains as cytomegalovirus-associated. Analyzed later, most CMV-associated TCR beta chains appeared HLA-restricted.

On this clone: As yet, its antigen is unknown.

The PCR made use of 60 Vbeta and 13 Jbeta primers. Some clones are missing from TCRdb's copy, which holds only in-frame ones; the method was immunoSEQ multiplex PCR. The sample lists around 130,000 clones, around 86% seen once, with about 2% in the top ten. Germline V gene data show CDR1 as MRHNA and CDR2 as SNTAGT. The CDR3 has 18 amino acids. Sequencing was performed on PBMCs. V is TRBV6-4 and J is TRBJ2-5; 9 nucleotides align to TRBD2. Gene TRBJ2-7 matches the end of the DNA better, so the J call may be wrong. This receptor was taken from a woman aged 40-49 years in good health and CMV-seronegative. CDR3 region: CASRPLRLAVHWWYEQYF. The CDR3 DNA follows: TGTGCCAGCAGGCCGCTGCGACTAGCGGTCCATTGGTGGTACGAGCAGTACTTC.